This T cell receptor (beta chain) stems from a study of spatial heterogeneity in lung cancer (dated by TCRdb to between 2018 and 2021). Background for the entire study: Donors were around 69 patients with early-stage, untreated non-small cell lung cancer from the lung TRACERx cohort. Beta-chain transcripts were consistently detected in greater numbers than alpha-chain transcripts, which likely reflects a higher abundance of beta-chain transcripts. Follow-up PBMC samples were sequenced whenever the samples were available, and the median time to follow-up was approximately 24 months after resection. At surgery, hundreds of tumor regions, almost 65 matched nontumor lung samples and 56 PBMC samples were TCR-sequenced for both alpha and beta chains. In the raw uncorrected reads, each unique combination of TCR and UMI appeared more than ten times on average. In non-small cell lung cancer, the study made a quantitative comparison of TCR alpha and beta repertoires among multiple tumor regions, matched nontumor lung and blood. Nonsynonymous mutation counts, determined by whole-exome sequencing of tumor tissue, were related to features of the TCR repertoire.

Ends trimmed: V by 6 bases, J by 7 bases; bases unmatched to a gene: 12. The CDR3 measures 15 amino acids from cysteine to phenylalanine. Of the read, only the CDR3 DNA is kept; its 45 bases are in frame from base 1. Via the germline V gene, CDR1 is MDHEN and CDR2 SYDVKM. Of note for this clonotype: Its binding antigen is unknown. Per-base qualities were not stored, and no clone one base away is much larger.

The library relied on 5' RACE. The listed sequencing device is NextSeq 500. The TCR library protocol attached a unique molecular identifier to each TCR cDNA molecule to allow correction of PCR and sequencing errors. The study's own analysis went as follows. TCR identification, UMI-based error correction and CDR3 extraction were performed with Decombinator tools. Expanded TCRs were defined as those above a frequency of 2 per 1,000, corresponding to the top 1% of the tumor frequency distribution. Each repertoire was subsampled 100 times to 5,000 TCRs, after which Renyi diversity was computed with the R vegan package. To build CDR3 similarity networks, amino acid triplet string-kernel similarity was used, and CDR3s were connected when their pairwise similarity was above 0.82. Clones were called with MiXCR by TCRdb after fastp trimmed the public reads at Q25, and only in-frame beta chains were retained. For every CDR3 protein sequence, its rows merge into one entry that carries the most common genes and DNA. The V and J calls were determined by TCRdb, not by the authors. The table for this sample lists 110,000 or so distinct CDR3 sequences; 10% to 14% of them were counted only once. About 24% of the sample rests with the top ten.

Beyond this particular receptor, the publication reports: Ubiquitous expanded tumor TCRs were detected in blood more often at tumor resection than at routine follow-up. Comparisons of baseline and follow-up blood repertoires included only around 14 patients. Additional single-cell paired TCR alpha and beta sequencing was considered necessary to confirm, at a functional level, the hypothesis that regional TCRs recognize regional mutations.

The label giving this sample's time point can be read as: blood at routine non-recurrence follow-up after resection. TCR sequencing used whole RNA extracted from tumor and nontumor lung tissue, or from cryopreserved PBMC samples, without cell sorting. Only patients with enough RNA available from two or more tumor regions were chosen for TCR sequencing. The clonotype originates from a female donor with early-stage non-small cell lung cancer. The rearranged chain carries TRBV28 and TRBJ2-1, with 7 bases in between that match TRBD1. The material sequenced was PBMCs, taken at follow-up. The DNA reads TGTGCCAGCAGCCTCTACTCGACAGGGCGGAATGAGCAGTTCTTC. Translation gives CASSLYSTGRNEQFF.